The 30 T cell receptor beta chains below come from one sample, sequenced in a study of molecular identifiers for immune sequencing clone quantification. TCRdb used MiXCR to reprocess the PCR reads, holding one entry per CDR3 protein. The sample contains around 470,000 distinct CDR3 sequences, over 20% of which appear only once. The sample consisted of naive CD8+ T cells from blood, with Jurkat cell RNA spiked in. Subset here: FACS-sorted CD8+CD4-CCR7+CD45RA+ naive T cells. All receptors derive from a human donor in good health. Some libraries in this study had Jurkat cell RNA spiked in.

V is TRBV6-5 and J is TRBJ1-5, with D possibly TRBD1 on 6 matching bases. V dropped 6 bases and J dropped 6 bases, with 12 bases sitting between them. This CDR3 is built from 13 residues. CDR1 MNHEY and CDR2 SVGAGI come from the germline V gene. The CDR3 here is CASSYRVGQPQHF. The CDR3 DNA is TGTGCCAGCAGCTACAGGGTGGGTCAGCCCCAGCATTTT.

This clonotype was counted ten times or more. The V call is TRBV4-1, the J call TRBJ1-4; D remains ambiguous. The CDR3 length is 15 residues. Germline values: CDR1 MGHRA, CDR2 YSYEKL. Between the trimmed V and J ends, which lost 1 base and 8 bases, there was a span of 14 bases. CDR3 DNA sequence: TGCGCCAGCAGCCAAGTTCCGGGCACGGGAGAAAAACTGTTTTTT. Translating it yields CASSQVPGTGEKLFF.

This clonotype was found a few times. The chain joins TRBV6-6 to TRBJ1-3; possible D gene TRBD1, 6 bases. Trimming took 7 bases from V and 8 from J, leaving 21 bases between them. Germline V gene lookup returns CDR1 MNHNY and CDR2 SVGAGI (reference sequence). CDR3 size: 15 residues. The CDR3 nucleotides read TGTGCCAGCACGTGGTCGCTACAGGGTATAGACACCATATATTTT. It encodes CASTWSLQGIDTIYF.

In the case of this clonotype: This clone may be a read error of a much larger clone one base away. V and J are TRBV20-1 and TRBJ2-7; the D gene is possibly TRBD1 (5 bases). CDR1 and CDR2 from the germline V gene are DFQATT and SNEGSKA (reference sequence). Trimming cost V 4 bases and J 1 base, with 11 bases left between them. The CDR3 has 13 residues. The CDR3 coding sequence is TGCAGTGCTAAGCTTACAGGATCCTACGAGCAGTACTTC. Its protein is CSAKLTGSYEQYF.

This clonotype has more than one count but fewer than ten. The chain has TRBV30 and TRBJ1-6; D call uncertain. V lost 1 base, J lost 5 bases, and 6 bases lay in between. The CDR3 length is 13 residues. Germline CDR1 GTSNPN, CDR2 SVGIG (reference sequence). As DNA, the CDR3 is TGTGCCTGGAGTGCCTCAAATAATTCACCCCTCCACTTT. It is translated as CAWSASNNSPLHF.

This clonotype was seen only a few times. J is TRBJ1-3 and V is TRBV13, with D unclear. CDR3 size: 13 residues. Trimming removed 4 bases at V and 0 bases at J, with 4 bases between. Germline V lookup: CDR1 PRHDT, CDR2 FYEKMQ (reference sequence). The CDR3, as DNA: TGTGCCAGCAGCTCTCCCTCTGGAAACACCATATATTTT. Its translation is CASSSPSGNTIYF.

This clonotype was observed many times. The chain links TRBV28 to TRBJ1-1, with D possibly TRBD1 on 5 matching bases. There are 12 residues in the CDR3. V was shortened by 7 bases and J by 5 bases, with 11 bases between the two germline ends. Germline lookup yields CDR1 MDHEN and CDR2 SYDVKM. The DNA for the CDR3 is TGTGCCAGCACCGTATGGGGGACTGAAGCTTTCTTT. Translation gives CASTVWGTEAFF.

This clonotype turned up a few times. V gene TRBV20-1 combines with J gene TRBJ1-2; D unclear. Germline V gene sequence: CDR1 DFQATT, CDR2 SNEGSKA (reference sequence). The CDR3 is 12 residues long. V gave up 6 bases and J gave up 2 bases, with 10 bases separating them. CDR3 loop: CSALLWNYGYTF. The CDR3 region has the DNA TGCAGTGCCCTTCTCTGGAACTATGGCTACACCTTC.

Comments on this clonotype: The junction departs from germline at one end; a sequencing error may be responsible. The chain links TRBV5-1 to TRBJ2-2; no clear D. The CDR3 totals 12 residues. The germline V gene encodes CDR1 SGHRS and CDR2 YFSETQ. This CDR3 is CASGLSTGELFF. CDR3 nucleotides: TGCGCCAGCGGCTTGAGCACCGGGGAGCTGTTTTTT.

About this clonotype itself: This clone may be a read error of a much larger clone one base away. J is TRBJ2-5 and V is TRBV4-1; 8 nucleotides match TRBD2. The germline CDR1 and CDR2 sequences are MGHRA and YSYEKL. The CDR3 length is 15 residues. Trimming took 8 bases from V and 1 from J; bases not matched to a gene: 9. The CDR3 loop is CASCLAAGGQETQYF. CDR3 sequence (DNA): TGCGCCAGCTGCCTCGCCGCGGGGGGCCAAGAGACCCAGTACTTC.

As to this clonotype: With a much larger clone just one base away, this may be a read error. This chain links TRBV7-9 with TRBJ2-6, with D possibly matching TRBD1 (5 bases). Germline values: CDR1 SEHNR, CDR2 FQNEAQ (reference sequence). The length of the CDR3 is 18 residues. The CDR3: CASSLPKIGVPGASVLTF. CDR3 coding DNA: TGTGCCAGCAGCTTACCAAAGATTGGGGTTCCTGGGGCCAGCGTCCTGACTTTC.

This clonotype was detected many times. The rearrangement joins TRBV4-1 to TRBJ2-1, with 9 nucleotides matching TRBD2. J gave up 3 bases and V 1 base, and 4 bases lay outside the gene matches. CDR3 length: 16 amino acids. Germline V gene sequence: CDR1 MGHRA, CDR2 YSYEKL. The CDR3, as DNA: TGCGCCAGCAGCCAAGGACTAGCGGTGATCTACAATGAGCAGTTCTTC. The encoded protein is CASSQGLAVIYNEQFF.

This clonotype was found many times. V gene TRBV6-5 combines with J gene TRBJ1-1; D call uncertain. The V end lost 8 bases, the J end lost 6 bases, and 13 bases lay between the germline ends. This CDR3 contains 12 residues. Germline loops: CDR1 MNHEY, CDR2 SVGAGI. The CDR3 sequence is CASLRGGSEAFF. The CDR3 DNA sequence: TGTGCCAGCCTACGAGGTGGATCTGAAGCTTTCTTT.

Note on this clonotype: A much larger clone differs by one base, so this may be a read error. The chain has TRBV6-5 and TRBJ2-7; TRBD2 might be the D (5 bases). Germline loops: CDR1 MNHEY, CDR2 SVGAGI. The CDR3 length is 16 residues. The DNA of the CDR3 is TGTGTCAGCAGTTACTCGAATCCGGGTGCGGGCTACGAGCAGTACTTC. Protein sequence: CVSSYSNPGAGYEQYF.

This clonotype was observed a few times. CDR3 in amino acids: CASTLETETFYGYTF. CDR3 sequence (DNA): TGTGCCAGCACCCTGGAGACGGAGACTTTCTATGGCTACACCTTC. The rearrangement links TRBV7-2 to TRBJ1-2; D unresolved. This CDR3 is built from 15 residues. The germline gives CDR1 SGHTA, CDR2 FQGNSA. Trimming pared 7 bases from V and 4 bases from J, leaving 19 bases between.

On this clonotype: A much larger clonotype is one base distant, so this may be a read error. V and J are TRBV27 and TRBJ2-5; 9 positions match TRBD2. CDR1 and CDR2 from the germline V gene are MNHEY and SMNVEV (reference sequence). This CDR3 spans 18 amino acids. The CDR3 sequence is CASSIHYGGSGSQGTQYF. CDR3 in DNA: TGTGCCAGCAGTATCCACTACGGGGGTAGCGGGAGCCAAGGGACCCAGTACTTC.

As concerns this clonotype: Here the CDR3 omits its conserved ending phenylalanine or tryptophan, so a read error is the likely source. The J gene is TRBJ2-3, the V gene TRBV7-6; D ambiguous. Germline V gene sequence: CDR1 SGHVS, CDR2 FNYEAQ. V shed 1 base and J shed 1 base, with 9 bases lying between them. The CDR3 sequence is 15 residues long. Here the CDR3 reads CASSLVPRGTDTQYL. Here the CDR3 DNA reads TGTGCCAGCAGCTTAGTTCCTAGAGGCACAGATACGCAGTATCTT.

This clonotype is a singleton in its sample. The chain joins TRBV4-3 to TRBJ2-5; 8 nucleotides line up with TRBD1. Germline CDR1 reads LGHNA; CDR2 reads YSLEER. V was pared by 1 base and J by 4 bases, with 8 bases of the junction left unmatched. The CDR3 extends over 16 amino acids. The chain's CDR3 is CASSQAPGTGLETQYF. CDR3 coding DNA: TGCGCCAGCAGCCAAGCCCCGGGGACAGGTCTAGAGACCCAGTACTTC.

This clonotype was counted a few times. This chain uses TRBV12-3 or TRBV12-4 with TRBJ2-7; unclear D gene. This CDR3 has 13 residues. V was cut by 2 bases and J by 3 bases, with 8 bases left in between. The CDR3 loop reads CASSLSLFYEQYF. CDR3 nucleotides: TGTGCCAGCAGTTTATCACTGTTCTACGAGCAGTACTTC.

This clonotype came up a few times. The J gene is TRBJ1-2, the V gene TRBV18; D is undetermined. With 6 bases removed from V and 4 bases from J, the gap between germline ends came to 18 bases. This CDR3 is built from 15 residues. Germline V gene lookup returns CDR1 KGHSH and CDR2 LQKENI. This CDR3 reads CASSPWTTTTYGYTF. The CDR3 nucleotides read TGTGCCAGCTCCCCCTGGACGACTACAACCTATGGCTACACCTTC.

This clonotype was counted ten times or more. This chain connects TRBV20-1 to TRBJ1-1, with 7 bases aligning to TRBD1. From germline, CDR1 is DFQATT and CDR2 SNEGSKA (reference sequence). The length of the CDR3 is 12 residues. V lost 4 bases, J lost 3 bases, and 2 bases stayed unmatched. The CDR3 reads CSAKGGYTEAFF. In DNA, the CDR3 is TGCAGTGCTAAAGGGGGCTACACTGAAGCTTTCTTT.

This clonotype has a count of ten or more. This chain connects TRBV20-1 to TRBJ1-1; D is uncertain. This CDR3 contains 14 residues. The germline V and J ends were trimmed by 3 bases and 0 bases, with 11 bases remaining between them. Germline V lookup: CDR1 DFQATT, CDR2 SNEGSKA (reference sequence). DNA for the CDR3: TGCAGTGCTAGGAGTTTTAAACTGAACACTGAAGCTTTCTTT. Protein sequence: CSARSFKLNTEAFF.

This clonotype appeared many times. This chain links TRBV5-6 with TRBJ1-1, with no clear D. The V end lost 1 base, the J end lost 1 base, and 8 bases lay between the germline ends. CDR1 SGHDT and CDR2 YYEEEE come from the germline V gene. The CDR3 runs to 14 residues. CDR3 sequence (DNA): TGTGCCAGCAGCTTGAGAAGGTGGAACACTGAAGCTTTCTTT. It yields the protein CASSLRRWNTEAFF. The full variable domain, completed using reference TRBV5-6 and TRBJ1-1, is DAGVTQSPTHLIKTRGQQVTLRCSPKSGHDTVSWYQQALGQGPQFIFQYYEEEERQRGNFPDRFSGHQFPNYSSELNVNALLLGDSALYLCASSLRRWNTEAFFGQGTRLTVV.

This clonotype has only a few counts. It may be a read error: a sequence one base away is much more abundant. The rearrangement uses TRBV25-1 and TRBJ2-1; 13 bases are shared with TRBD2. Germline V gene lookup returns CDR1 MGHDK and CDR2 SYGVNS. The CDR3 has 15 amino acids. The CDR3 protein is CASSTSGGVYNEQSF. CDR3 bases: TGTGCCAGCAGTACTAGCGGGGGGGTCTACAATGAGCAGTCCTTC.

This chain connects TRBV19 to TRBJ1-1; TRBD1 might be the D (6 bases). V lost 3 bases and J lost 1, with 12 bases in between. The CDR3 contains 15 residues. Germline V lookup: CDR1 LNHDA, CDR2 SQIVND (reference sequence). CDR3 bases: TGTGCCAGTAGTATCGCCGGGACACAGAACACTGAAGCTTTCTTT. It specifies CASSIAGTQNTEAFF.

V is TRBV12-3 or TRBV12-4 and J is TRBJ2-3; D uncertain. The germline V and J ends were trimmed by 6 bases and 0 bases, with 16 bases remaining between them. The CDR3 totals 16 residues. Here the CDR3 DNA reads TGTGCCAGCAGCTTTTGGAAATACCAAAGCACAGATACGCAGTATTTT. This sequence encodes CASSFWKYQSTDTQYF.

This clonotype was observed a few times. The V call is TRBV19, the J call TRBJ2-1, with 15 bases lining up with TRBD2. With V trimmed by 3 bases and J by 6 bases, 6 bases remained unmatched. The CDR3 loop spans 17 amino acids. Germline V gene data show CDR1 as LNHDA and CDR2 as SQIVND (reference sequence). CDR3 loop: CASSMGTSGGLGNEQFF. Written as DNA, the CDR3 is TGTGCCAGTAGTATGGGGACTAGCGGGGGGCTGGGCAATGAGCAGTTCTTC.

This clonotype was detected many times. The CDR3 here is CASSTGTSNQPQHF. CDR3 bases: TGTGCCAGTAGTACTGGGACAAGCAATCAGCCCCAGCATTTT. The rearrangement links TRBV19 to TRBJ1-5; D might be TRBD1 (6 bases). From germline, CDR1 is LNHDA and CDR2 SQIVND (reference sequence). Deletions cut 4 bases from V and 1 base from J, with 8 bases between. The CDR3 runs 14 residues.

In its sample, this clonotype was seen a few times. This may be a read error: a much more frequent sequence differs by one nucleotide. The chain combines TRBV28 with TRBJ1-1; no reliable D call. The V gene's germline CDR1 is MDHEN and CDR2 SYDVKM. The CDR3 covers 18 residues. Deletions cut 2 bases from V and 4 bases from J, with 23 bases between. CDR3 bases: TGTGCCAGCAGTTTAAAGACGTTGGGTTCTCAACGAGGCACTGAAGCTTTCTTT. It translates to CASSLKTLGSQRGTEAFF.

The rearrangement links TRBV7-9 to TRBJ2-1, with D perhaps matching TRBD1 or TRBD2 (5 bases each). The CDR3 runs 15 residues. Germline loops: CDR1 SEHNR, CDR2 FQNEAQ (reference sequence). The V gene lost 5 bases and the J gene lost 9 bases, with 20 bases spanning the gap. The CDR3 loop reads CASSPKTIPQGEQFF. The CDR3 nucleotides are TGTGCCAGCAGCCCCAAGACTATACCCCAGGGTGAGCAGTTCTTC.